This T cell receptor (beta chain) was observed in a study of Ad26.COV2.S vaccination and SARS-CoV-2 variants. In the study overall: Ad26.COV2.S, an intramuscular injection, was given once or twice 56 days apart.

Sequencing used immunoSEQ multiplex PCR; TCRdb keeps in-frame clones, though not all of them. The repertoire holds 360,000 or so clones, with 89% as singletons. As for treatment: 15 to 20 received Ad26.COV2.S at low or high dose, single or two shots; roughly 5 received placebo; per-sample allocation not given. Sampling took place 63 days after the first vaccine or placebo injection. Germline-derived CDR1 and CDR2 are SGHRS and YFSETQ. The CDR3 is 16 amino acids. V lost 3 bases and J lost 2; bases outside the gene matches: 10. This receptor was taken from a person aged 18-65 years who received the Ad26.COV2.S COVID-19 vaccine or a placebo. The sequencing used peripheral blood, collected in a trial of Ad26.COV2.S vaccine versus placebo. J is TRBJ1-2 and V is TRBV5-1; TRBD1 aligns across 7 bases. The CDR3, as DNA: TGCGCCAGCAGCTCTCTAGGGACAGTCATCAACTATGGCTACACCTTC. Translating it yields CASSSLGTVINYGYTF. The variable domain in full, with the rest retrieved from reference TRBV5-1 and TRBJ1-2, is KAGVTQTPRYLIKTRGQQVTLSCSPISGHRSVSWYQQTPGQGLQFLFEYFSETQRNKGNFPGRFSGRQFSNSRSEMNVSTLELGDSALYLCASSSLGTVINYGYTFGSGTRLTVV.